These 3 T cell receptor beta chains came from one sample sequenced in a study of shared clonotypes between healthy human individuals (TCRdb year 2020). Libraries came from the immunoSEQ multiplex PCR assay. TCRdb carries this immuneACCESS record with in-frame sequences only. Its versions omit some clonotypes, under half of them owing to an unresolved V gene in the studies checked, with the rest unexplained. The sample table records a few million clones; approximately 94% of these occur just once. The ten largest clonotypes hold roughly 0.15% of the sample. The material sequenced was naive CD4+ T cells sorted from blood. Interpreted using the paper, the cell subset or site label stands for: CD45RA+ positively selected. The receptor set was obtained from a man aged 18 to 35 in good health.

The V and J genes are TRBV7-2 and TRBJ2-3, with D unresolved. The V and J ends lost 3 bases and 1 base respectively, with 11 bases between them. CDR3 length equals 15 residues. Germline V gene lookup returns CDR1 SGHTA and CDR2 FQGNSA. The CDR3 DNA is TGTGCCAGCAGCTTCCCTTTCGGTGGCACAGATACGCAGTATTTT. Its translation is CASSFPFGGTDTQYF. The full variable domain, with the rest looked up from reference TRBV7-2 and TRBJ2-3, is GAGVSQSPSNKVTEKGKDVELRCDPISGHTALYWYRQSLGQGLEFLIYFQGNSAPDKSGLPSDRFSAERTGGSVSTLTIQRTQQEDSAVYLCASSFPFGGTDTQYFGPGTRLTVL.

The genes are TRBV21-1 and TRBJ2-5; the table calls TRBD2, which could not be checked here. TRBV21-1 is given as a pseudogene. CDR3 length: 22 amino acids. CDR3 sequence: CASSKKRGGRVTAGGSRGTQYF. CDR3 in DNA: TGTGCCAGCAGCAAAAAACGAGGTGGCAGGGTGACAGCGGGAGGGAGTCGGGGGACCCAGTACTTC.

Note on this clone: Other DNA sequences in this sample translate to the same CDR3. V gene TRBV15 combines with J gene TRBJ1-4; possible D gene TRBD1, 6 bases. Germline V gene data show CDR1 as LNHNV and CDR2 as YYDKDF (reference sequence). Trimming left V 0 bases short and J 2 bases short, with 7 bases between. CDR3 length: 15 residues. The CDR3 nucleotides read TGTGCCACCAGCAGAGACAGGGGCACTAATGAAAAACTGTTTTTT. Translating gives CATSRDRGTNEKLFF.